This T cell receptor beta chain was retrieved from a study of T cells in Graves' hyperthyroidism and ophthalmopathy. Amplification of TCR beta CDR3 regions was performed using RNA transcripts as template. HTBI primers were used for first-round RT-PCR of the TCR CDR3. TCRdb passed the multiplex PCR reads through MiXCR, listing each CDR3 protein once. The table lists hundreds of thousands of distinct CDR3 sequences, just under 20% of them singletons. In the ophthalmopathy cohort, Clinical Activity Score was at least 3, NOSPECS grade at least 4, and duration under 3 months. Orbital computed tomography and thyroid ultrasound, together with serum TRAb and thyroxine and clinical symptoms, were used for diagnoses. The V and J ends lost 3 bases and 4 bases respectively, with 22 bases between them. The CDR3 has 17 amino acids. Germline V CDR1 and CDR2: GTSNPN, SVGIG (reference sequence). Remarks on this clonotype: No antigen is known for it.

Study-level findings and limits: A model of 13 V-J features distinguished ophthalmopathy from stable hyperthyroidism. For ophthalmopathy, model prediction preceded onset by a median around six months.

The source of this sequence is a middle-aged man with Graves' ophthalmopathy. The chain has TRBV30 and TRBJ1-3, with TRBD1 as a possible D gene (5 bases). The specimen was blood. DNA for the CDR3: TGTGCCTGGAGCGGAACCCAATACAGGTTGAAAGGAAACACCATATATTTT. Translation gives CAWSGTQYRLKGNTIYF.